The clone carrying this T cell receptor beta chain was counted many times. This entry belongs to a study of kidney transplant recipient with SARS-CoV-2 infection. The length of the CDR3 is 13 residues. In germline, CDR1 is MDHEN, CDR2 SYDVKM. V shed 8 bases, J shed 8 bases, and the junction held 11 bases outside the gene matches. TCRdb reanalysed the reads using MiXCR and keeps one entry per CDR3 protein. The data contain approximately 240,000 distinct CDR3 sequences, 25% to 30% of them seen just once; the ten biggest clones take up roughly 7%. The origin of this receptor is a male patient aged 25 to 39 who had COVID-19 and was a kidney transplant recipient. Some T cells may be transferred from the graft donor. Specimen: a blood sample, collected at baseline and between days 110 and 120 from a kidney transplant recipient. V gene TRBV28 combines with J gene TRBJ1-2; TRBD1 agrees at 7 bases. CDR3 loop: CASVIPGQFGYTF. The CDR3 DNA reads as TGTGCCAGCGTCATTCCGGGACAGTTCGGCTACACCTTC.